Listed below are T cell receptor beta chains from one sample, sequenced in a study of blood T cell repertoires in COVID-19. Data came from immunoSEQ multiplex PCR; TCRdb stores just in-frame clones and leaves some out. The sample records hundreds of thousands of clones, over 75% being singletons. Sequencing was performed on peripheral blood. These receptors came from an older woman with COVID-19, enrolled during active disease. CDR3s include the opening cysteine and the closing phenylalanine or tryptophan. D genes are given only for firm matches. Expanded clones are given a class, and other clones once, few, many or no size at all.

j_gene | d_gene | v_gene | len | abundance | CDR3nt | CDR3aa
TRBJ1-1 | . | TRBV12-3/TRBV12-4 | 13 | . | TGTGCCAGCAGTTTTTCAGGGGACACTGAAGCTTTCTTT | CASSFSGDTEAFF
TRBJ2-3 | TRBD2 | TRBV9 | 16 | . | TGTGCCAGCAGCGTAGGAGTACTAGCGAGCACAGATACGCAGTATTTT | CASSVGVLASTDTQYF
TRBJ2-1 | TRBD2 | TRBV12-3/TRBV12-4 | 11 | once | TGTGCCAGCAGCCTAGCGGGTGAGCAGTTCTTC | CASSLAGEQFF
TRBJ1-6 | TRBD1 | TRBV5-1 | 14 | . | TGCGCCAGCAGCCCGGGACAGACCAATTCACCCCTCCACTTT | CASSPGQTNSPLHF
TRBJ1-2 | . | TRBV19 | 13 | . | TGTGCCAGTAGTCCTCGAGGTGTCTATGGCTACACCTTC | CASSPRGVYGYTF
TRBJ1-5 | . | TRBV18 | 15 | once | TGTGCCAGCTCACTGAAAGAGGGGGTGAATCAGCCCCAGCATTTT | CASSLKEGVNQPQHF
TRBJ2-1 | . | TRBV7-2 | 13 | . | TGTGCCAGCAGCTTAGTTCTGGGGAGTGAGCAGTTCTTC | CASSLVLGSEQFF
TRBJ2-1 | TRBD2 | TRBV7-6 | 17 | . | TGTGCCAGCAGCTTAAGCGGGACTAGCGCCTCCTACAATGAGCAGTTCTTC | CASSLSGTSASYNEQFF
TRBJ1-3 | . | TRBV5-1 | 14 | . | TGCGCCAGCAGTCGCGACAGACCAGGAAACACCATATATTTT | CASSRDRPGNTIYF
TRBJ2-7 | TRBD2 | TRBV5-1 | 15 | few | TGCGCCAGCACAATCGGACTAGCGGGGGTCTACGAGCAGTACTTC | CASTIGLAGVYEQYF
TRBJ1-6 | TRBD1 | TRBV19 | 14 | . | TGTGCCAGTAGTATCGGACAGGCAAATTCACCCCTCCACTTT | CASSIGQANSPLHF
TRBJ2-1 | TRBD2 | TRBV5-1 | 16 | . | TGCGCCAGCAGCCGTATTAGCGGGAGCTCCTACAATGAGCAGTTCTTC | CASSRISGSSYNEQFF
TRBJ2-7 | TRBD2 | TRBV2 | 15 | . | TGTGCCAGCACCCAATCGGGACTAGTTCTCTACGAGCAGTACTTC | CASTQSGLVLYEQYF
TRBJ2-6 | TRBD1 | TRBV19 | 17 | . | TGTGCCAGTACCCCGTTGCAGGGGGCATCTGGGGCCAACGTCCTGACTTTC | CASTPLQGASGANVLTF
TRBJ2-3 | . | TRBV24-1 | 16 | . | TGTGCCACCAGTGATTTGCGCGGTGGATCCACAGATACGCAGTATTTT | CATSDLRGGSTDTQYF
TRBJ2-1 | . | TRBV4-1 | 15 | once | TGCGCCAGCAGCCAACTGGCTAGCGCTTTCAATGAGCAGTTCTTC | CASSQLASAFNEQFF
TRBJ1-2 | . | TRBV6-5 | 14 | . | TGTGCCAGCAGTCTTCGCCGACAGCAGTATGGCTACACCTTC | CASSLRRQQYGYTF
TRBJ1-5 | . | TRBV19 | 14 | . | TGTGCCAGTAGCCAGGGAGGGGGCAATCAGCCCCAGCATTTT | CASSQGGGNQPQHF
TRBJ1-5 | TRBD1 | TRBV19 | 13 | . | TGTGCCAGTAGTGGACAGGGGAGTCAGCCCCAGCATTTT | CASSGQGSQPQHF
TRBJ2-5 | . | TRBV3-1/TRBV3-2 | 14 | . | TGTGCCAGCAGCCAAGCCGGCAGGCCAGAGACCCAGTACTTC | CASSQAGRPETQYF
TRBJ1-2 | . | TRBV2 | 14 | . | TGTGCCAGCACCATCGACAGTTCCAGCTATGGCTACACCTTC | CASTIDSSSYGYTF
TRBJ2-5 | . | TRBV28 | 16 | . | TGTGCCAGCAGTTTATTGGGCGGGATGGGACAAGAGACCCAGTACTTC | CASSLLGGMGQETQYF
TRBJ1-6 | . | TRBV9 | 15 | . | TGTGCCAGCAGCCCCACGACCCAGCGAGGTTCACCCCTCCACTTT | CASSPTTQRGSPLHF
TRBJ1-5 | TRBD1 | TRBV19 | 14 | . | TGTGCCAGTAACCCGACAGGGGGCAGGCAGCCCCAGCATTTT | CASNPTGGRQPQHF
TRBJ2-7 | . | TRBV11-2 | 13 | . | TGTGCCAGCAGCTTAGTCAGGGGATACGAGCAGTACTTC | CASSLVRGYEQYF
TRBJ2-7 | . | TRBV7-8 | 15 | . | TGTGCCAGCAGCTTAGGCACGGGGATTGGCTACGAGCAGTACTTC | CASSLGTGIGYEQYF
TRBJ1-6 | . | TRBV6-4 | 16 | few | TGTGCCAGCAGCCTAGAAGGACAGATGGCGAATTCACCCCTCCACTTT | CASSLEGQMANSPLHF
TRBJ2-2 | TRBD2 | TRBV18 | 16 | . | TGTGCCAGCTCACCACCGGGACTAGCCGCCACCGGGGAGCTGTTTTTT | CASSPPGLAATGELFF
TRBJ2-7 | TRBD2 | TRBV3-1/TRBV3-2 | 16 | once | TGTGCCAGCAGCCAAGGCCGGACTAGCGGGAGCTCCGAGCAGTACTTC | CASSQGRTSGSSEQYF
TRBJ2-7 | TRBD2 | TRBV19 | 13 | . | TGTGCCAGTAGTATAGCGGGAGGGTACGAGCAGTACTTC | CASSIAGGYEQYF
TRBJ2-5 | . | TRBV7-2 | 16 | . | TGTGCCAGCAGCTTAGATTCGCCGGGCGGGCAAGAGACCCAGTACTTC | CASSLDSPGGQETQYF
TRBJ2-5 | TRBD2 | TRBV29-1 | 19 | . | TGCAGCGTTGGGACAGCTTTTTTGGGGAGCGGGAGGGCCCCGGAGACCCAGTACTTC | CSVGTAFLGSGRAPETQYF
TRBJ1-4 | . | TRBV6-1 | 17 | . | TGTGCCAGCAGTGACAGATTTTCAGGTGTAACTAATGAAAAACTGTTTTTT | CASSDRFSGVTNEKLFF
TRBJ2-7 | TRBD1 | TRBV11-3 | 14 | . | TGTGCCAGCAGCTTCGGGGACAGGCTCTACGAGCAGTACTTC | CASSFGDRLYEQYF
TRBJ2-5 | . | TRBV4-3 | 14 | . | TGCGCCAGCAGCCGACAGGCCGAGGGAGAGACCCAGTACTTC | CASSRQAEGETQYF
TRBJ1-1 | TRBD1 | TRBV3-1/TRBV3-2 | 14 | . | TGTGCCAGCATAGACAGGGGCATGAACACTGAAGCTTTCTTT | CASIDRGMNTEAFF
TRBJ1-6 | . | TRBV29-1 | 15 | . | TGCACCCTGTCCCGGGTTATCTTATGTAATTCACCCCTCCACTTT | CTLSRVILCNSPLHF
TRBJ2-7 | TRBD1 | TRBV5-1 | 12 | . | TGCGCCAGTCGGGACAGAAATTACGAGCAGTACTTC | CASRDRNYEQYF
TRBJ1-1 | TRBD1 | TRBV27 | 11 | . | TGTGCCAGCAGACACAGGGGTAGAGCTTTCTTT | CASRHRGRAFF
TRBJ1-5 | TRBD1 | TRBV19 | 15 | . | TGTGCCACCCGACAGGGGACCGGGGGCAATCAGCCCCAGCATTTT | CATRQGTGGNQPQHF
TRBJ1-5 | . | TRBV6-6 | 13 | few | TGTGCCAGCAGGGGAGGGGAGCGGGGGACCCAGCATTTT | CASRGGERGTQHF
TRBJ2-1 | . | TRBV21-1 | 16 | . | TGTGCCAGCAGCAAATTACCAGCGGAGTTCTACAATGAGCAGTTCTTC | CASSKLPAEFYNEQFF
TRBJ2-3 | . | TRBV5-1 | 14 | once | TGCGCCAGCATGAAGGGAGAGGGCACAGATACGCAGTATTTT | CASMKGEGTDTQYF
TRBJ1-6 | . | TRBV30 | 12 | . | TGTGCCTGGAGTGGACAGAACTCACCCCTCCACTTT | CAWSGQNSPLHF
TRBJ1-2 | TRBD1 | TRBV7-9 | 15 | few | TGTGCCAGCAGCTTAGCAGGACAGGTGACATATGGCTACACCTTC | CASSLAGQVTYGYTF
TRBJ1-3 | . | TRBV6-5 | 15 | . | TGTGCCACCCGGCGGGAAGACTTCTCTGGAAACACCATATATTTT | CATRREDFSGNTIYF
TRBJ1-5 | . | TRBV19 | 16 | few | TGTGCCAGTAGTTCTCACAGGGCGGGTAGCAATCAGCCCCAGCATTTT | CASSSHRAGSNQPQHF
TRBJ2-7 | TRBD2 | TRBV11-3 | 17 | . | TGTGCCAGCAGCTTATGGCTAGCGGGCACTACGGCATACGAGCAGTACTTC | CASSLWLAGTTAYEQYF
TRBJ1-2 | TRBD1 | TRBV10-2 | 15 | . | TGCGCCAGCAAACCCACGCAAGGGACAGCAACCCCACCCACCTTC | CASKPTQGTATPPTF
TRBJ1-1 | TRBD1 | TRBV10-3 | 14 | . | TGTGCCATCAGGGGGGACAGGGGGAACACTGAAGCTTTCTTT | CAIRGDRGNTEAFF
TRBJ1-2 | TRBD1 | TRBV11-2 | 15 | . | TGTGCCAGCAGCCCCCGACAGGGGGGAGGATATGGCTACACCTTC | CASSPRQGGGYGYTF
TRBJ2-2 | . | TRBV29-1 | 13 | . | TGCAGCGTTGAAGGGCGGGACGTCGGGGAGCTGTTTTTT | CSVEGRDVGELFF
TRBJ2-6 | . | TRBV7-3 | 20 | . | TGTGCCAGCAGCTTAATTCCGTTCGGGCACAGGGTGGCTGGGGCCAACGTCCTGACTTTC | CASSLIPFGHRVAGANVLTF
TRBJ1-2 | . | TRBV4-1 | 16 | once | TGCGCCAGCAGCCAGGTATGGGACACCTTGAACTATGGCTACACCTTC | CASSQVWDTLNYGYTF
TRBJ1-6 | . | TRBV29-1 | 13 | . | TGCAGCGCCCTAGGGAGGATCAATTCACCCCTCCACTTT | CSALGRINSPLHF
TRBJ2-6 | . | TRBV9 | 14 | . | TGTGCCAGCAGCGTAGCGGTTGGGGCCAACGTCCTGACTTTC | CASSVAVGANVLTF
TRBJ2-5 | . | TRBV5-1 | 15 | . | TGCGCCAGCTTTAACAGGGTGACAGGACAAGAGACCCAGTACTTC | CASFNRVTGQETQYF
TRBJ2-7 | . | TRBV10-3 | 14 | . | TGTGCCATCAGTCCCACAGGATACTCCTACGAGCAGTACTTC | CAISPTGYSYEQYF
TRBJ2-1 | TRBD2 | TRBV7-9 | 13 | . | TGTGCCAGCAGCGCGCTACTAGCGGATGAGCAGTTCTTC | CASSALLADEQFF
TRBJ2-3 | . | TRBV11-2 | 14 | . | TGTGCCAGCAGCCCCCAGATTAACACAGATACGCAGTATTTT | CASSPQINTDTQYF